This T cell receptor beta chain was profiled in a study of post-analysis software for immune sequencing data. Study findings and constraints: Among roughly 5 TRBV segments more frequent in patients than controls were TRBV5-6, TRBV5-1 and TRBV20-1. Clustering by F measure revealed strong co-clustering among samples prepared together in one batch.

Included in the TCR beta cDNA libraries were unique molecular identifiers. TCRdb itself ran the PCR reads through MiXCR, one entry per CDR3 protein. The data show almost 700,000 distinct CDR3 sequences, 55% to 70% seen once. V gave up 5 bases and J gave up 8 bases, with 12 bases separating them. The CDR3 is 12 residues long. Details on this clonotype: Its antigen is as yet unknown.

The receptor comes from a girl aged 2-9 years with multiple sclerosis. Sequenced sample: blood. The V gene is TRBV12-3 or TRBV12-4, the J gene TRBJ1-1; D gene ambiguous. CDR3 bases: TGTGCCAGCAGTCTCGAAGTGACAGAAGCTTTCTTT. As protein: CASSLEVTEAFF.